These 32 T cell receptor beta chains were all obtained from the same sample, sequenced in a study of blood T cell repertoires in COVID-19. Sequenced by immunoSEQ multiplex PCR; TCRdb stores in-frame clones only, minus some. The data show about 23,000 clones, roughly 94% seen once. The sequenced sample consisted of peripheral blood. These TCRs come from a woman between 50 and 59 years old with active COVID-19.

A few counts support this clone. This sequence joins TRBV5-8 and TRBJ1-1; 9 positions match TRBD1. The CDR3 runs 14 residues. Germline trimming cut 3 bases from V and 5 bases from J; bases unmatched to any gene: 5. CDR1 and CDR2 from the germline V gene are SGHTS and YDEGEE. The CDR3 here is CASSYRGQGTEAFF. CDR3 DNA sequence: TGTGCCAGCAGCTACAGGGGGCAAGGAACTGAAGCTTTCTTT.

This rearrangement joins TRBV7-8 to TRBJ2-7; a possible D gene is TRBD2 (5 bases). Germline loops: CDR1 SGHVS, CDR2 FQNEAQ. This CDR3 has 13 residues. Trimming removed 2 bases at V and 5 bases at J, with 10 bases between. The CDR3 spells CASSLTEANEQYF. As DNA, the CDR3 is TGTGCCAGCAGCTTAACGGAGGCGAACGAGCAGTACTTC.

The chain employs TRBV5-1 and TRBJ1-1, with TRBD1 as a possible D gene (5 bases). Germline values: CDR1 SGHRS, CDR2 YFSETQ. Trimming cost V 4 bases and J 0 bases, with 13 bases left between them. CDR3 length: 15 residues. In nucleotides, the CDR3 is TGCGCCAGCAGCCAGACAGTGACGCTGAACACTGAAGCTTTCTTT. This sequence encodes CASSQTVTLNTEAFF.

This rearrangement joins TRBV27 to TRBJ2-7, with TRBD1 matching over 9 bases. This CDR3 comprises 14 residues. From germline, CDR1 is MNHEY and CDR2 SMNVEV (reference sequence). The V gene end was trimmed by 6 bases and the J gene end by 3 bases; junction bases not matched to a gene: 6. CDR3 region: CASRTRTGDYEQYV. CDR3 nucleotide sequence: TGTGCCAGCAGGACCAGGACAGGGGACTACGAGCAGTACGTC.

The V gene is TRBV3-1 (or the pseudogene TRBV3-2), the J gene TRBJ1-4; a weak D match, TRBD1 (5 bases). This CDR3 contains 16 residues. The germline V and J ends were trimmed by 0 bases and 10 bases, with 18 bases remaining between them. Germline CDR1 LGHDT, CDR2 YNNKEL (reference sequence). This CDR3 is CASSQELSAQGGKLFF. The DNA of the CDR3 is TGTGCCAGCAGCCAAGAGTTGAGCGCTCAGGGTGGAAAACTGTTTTTT.

The CDR3 loop is CASSYWARVAQPQHF. CDR3 coding DNA: TGTGCCAGCAGTTACTGGGCCAGGGTGGCTCAGCCCCAGCATTTT. This sequence joins TRBV6-5 and TRBJ1-5; perhaps TRBD1 as D (5 bases). Trimming stripped 1 base from V and 6 bases from J, with 13 bases between. Germline V lookup: CDR1 MNHEY, CDR2 SVGAGI. This CDR3 has 15 amino acids.

The count of this clone is one. The V gene is TRBV4-1, the J gene TRBJ1-1; 8 bases are a match to TRBD1. Germline assignment: CDR1 MGHRA and CDR2 YSYEKL. The V and J ends lost 3 bases and 9 bases, in that order; junction bases with no gene match: 6. The CDR3 is 13 amino acids. The CDR3 DNA is TGCGCCAGCAGCCAGGTGACAGGGGTGCAAGCTTTCTTT. Translation gives CASSQVTGVQAFF.

This chain uses TRBV5-1 with TRBJ2-5, with D maybe TRBD2 (5 bases). Between the trimmed V and J ends, which lost 4 bases and 5 bases, there was a span of 21 bases. This CDR3 contains 16 residues. Germline CDR1 SGHRS, CDR2 YFSETQ. The CDR3 spells CASSPGSADFTETQYF. DNA for the CDR3: TGCGCCAGCAGCCCCGGATCAGCGGATTTCACGGAGACCCAGTACTTC.

The genes are TRBV28 and TRBJ1-4; 9 bases agree with TRBD1. The CDR3 is 17 residues long. The ends lost 5 bases at V and 0 bases at J; junction bases unmatched: 7. From germline, CDR1 is MDHEN and CDR2 SYDVKM. CDR3 in DNA: TGTGCCAGCAGTCGACCACAGGGGGCCGCAACTAATGAAAAACTGTTTTTT. Translated: CASSRPQGAATNEKLFF.

This clone was recorded once. The genes are TRBV19 and TRBJ2-3, with D possibly TRBD2 on 7 matching bases. Trimming shortened V by 6 bases and J by 0 bases, and 13 bases separated the two germline ends. This CDR3 is built from 15 residues. CDR1 and CDR2 from the germline V gene are LNHDA and SQIVND (reference sequence). CDR3 residues: CASRRGAGSTDTQYF. As DNA, the CDR3 is TGTGCCAGTAGACGGGGGGCGGGGAGCACAGATACGCAGTATTTT.

J is TRBJ2-3 and V is TRBV19, with D perhaps matching TRBD1 (6 bases). Germline V gives CDR1 LNHDA, CDR2 SQIVND (reference sequence). V lost 5 bases and J lost 15, with 18 bases in between. The CDR3 length is 12 residues. The CDR3 region has the DNA TGTGCCAGTAGTCCCAACAGGGCCTCTAGCTATTTT. The encoded protein is CASSPNRASSYF. Complete variable domain (other parts from reference TRBV19 and TRBJ2-3): DGGITQSPKYLFRKEGQNVTLSCEQNLNHDAMYWYRQDPGQGLRLIYYSQIVNDFQKGDIAEGYSVSREKKESFPLTVTSAQKNPTAFYLCASSPNRASSYFGPGTRLTVL.

This clone came up once. The rearrangement links TRBV5-1 to TRBJ1-5; 9 bases line up with TRBD1. The germline V gene has CDR1 SGHRS and CDR2 YFSETQ. With 0 bases clipped from V and 7 bases from J, the junction kept 5 bases outside the gene matches. There are 15 residues in the CDR3. The CDR3 DNA sequence: TGCGCCAGCAGCTTGGGAACAGGGGGCAGGCAGCCCCAGCATTTT. It translates to CASSLGTGGRQPQHF.

The V call is TRBV7-9, the J call TRBJ2-5, with 10 bases aligning to TRBD1. The CDR3 loop spans 18 amino acids. Germline loops: CDR1 SEHNR, CDR2 FQNEAQ (reference sequence). Trimming at V came to 5 bases and at J to 5 bases, leaving 17 bases not matched to a gene. In DNA form, the CDR3 reads TGTGCCAGCAGCCCGGGACAGGGGCTAGCGGGCCCGGCGGAGACCCAGTACTTC. This gives the protein CASSPGQGLAGPAETQYF.

CDR3 in DNA: TGTGCCAGCATAGACTATAATGCTGGAAACACCATATATTTT. Residues: CASIDYNAGNTIYF. The chain uses TRBV2 and TRBJ1-3; no firm D call. V lost 7 bases and J 2 bases, leaving 12 bases between the germline ends. The CDR3 contains 14 residues. Germline CDR1 SNHLY, CDR2 FYNNEI.

The rearrangement uses TRBV10-1 and TRBJ1-4; tentative D call: TRBD1 (5 bases). The CDR3 is made up of 14 amino acids. Germline CDR1 WNHNN, CDR2 SYGVQD (reference sequence). V was pared by 9 bases and J by 5 bases, with 16 bases between. CDR3: CASSPGGENEKLFF. Written as DNA, the CDR3 is TGCGCCAGTTCCCCGGGGGGGGAAAATGAAAAACTGTTTTTT.

The CDR3 DNA follows: TGTGCCAGCAGCTTGGAGCCGGGGAACTACGAGCAGTACTTC. Translated, it gives CASSLEPGNYEQYF. The chain uses TRBV5-5 and TRBJ2-7; possible D gene TRBD2, 5 bases. CDR1 and CDR2 (germline): SGHKS, YYEKEE (reference sequence). Trimming left V 0 bases short and J 3 bases short, with 10 bases between. CDR3 length: 14 residues. The complete variable domain, with remaining parts taken from reference TRBV5-5 and TRBJ2-7, reads DAGVTQSPTHLIKTRGQQVTLRCSPISGHKSVSWYQQVLGQGPQFIFQYYEKEERGRGNFPDRFSARQFPNYSSELNVNALLLGDSALYLCASSLEPGNYEQYFGPGTRLTVT.

This clone is a singleton in its sample. The chain has TRBV20-1 and TRBJ2-5; 8 nucleotides line up with TRBD2. CDR3 length: 14 amino acids. Germline CDR1 and CDR2: DFQATT and SNEGSKA (reference sequence). V lost 5 bases and J lost 3; bases outside the gene matches: 8. CDR3 in amino acids: CSAGAAGGKETQYF. In DNA, the CDR3 is TGCAGTGCTGGTGCGGCGGGAGGCAAAGAGACCCAGTACTTC.

V is TRBV6-6 and J is TRBJ2-5; 10 bases agree with TRBD2. CDR3 length equals 15 residues. Germline V gives CDR1 MNHNY, CDR2 SVGAGI (reference sequence). V lost 6 bases and J lost 3; bases outside the gene matches: 7. The DNA for the CDR3 is TGTGCCAGCAGCTTAACTAGCGGGGTGAAAGAGACCCAGTACTTC. This translates into CASSLTSGVKETQYF.

This chain joins TRBV7-2 and TRBJ2-4; the D gene is possibly TRBD2 (5 bases). Germline CDR1 SGHTA, CDR2 FQGNSA. The CDR3 length is 15 residues. V lost 5 bases and J 9 bases, leaving 20 bases between the germline ends. In DNA, the CDR3 is TGTGCCAGCAGCCTGGCGGGTCAAGGATTCGGCATTCAGTACTTC. Its protein is CASSLAGQGFGIQYF.

The gene calls are TRBV29-1 and TRBJ2-1, with a tentative D call TRBD2 (7 bases). The V gene lost 3 bases and the J gene lost 5 bases, with 14 bases spanning the gap. Germline lookup yields CDR1 SQVTM and CDR2 ANQGSEA. This CDR3 has 14 residues. The CDR3 coding sequence is TGCAGCGTTGATGGGAGGGGGTCACACAATGAGCAGTTCTTC. Its translation: CSVDGRGSHNEQFF.

This rearrangement joins TRBV10-2 to TRBJ2-7, with TRBD2 identical over 8 bases. The germline V gene has CDR1 WSHSY and CDR2 SAAADI. The CDR3 runs to 15 residues. After removal of 5 bases from V and 5 bases from J, the junction contained 11 bases not matched to a gene. This CDR3 is CASSTNQRESHEQYF. Written as DNA, the CDR3 is TGCGCCAGCAGTACTAACCAGCGGGAGTCCCACGAGCAGTACTTC.

The genes are TRBV6-5 and TRBJ2-5, with D unresolved. The V end was cut by 0 bases, the J end by 0 bases, with 8 bases between. CDR3 length: 15 residues. CDR1 is MNHEY, CDR2 SVGAGI, per germline. The CDR3 here is CASSYSVNNQETQYF. CDR3 nucleotides: TGTGCCAGCAGTTACTCTGTTAACAACCAAGAGACCCAGTACTTC.

With respect to this clone: A read error may produce the germline difference seen at one junction end. The chain is built from TRBV7-8 and TRBJ2-1, with D unclear. This CDR3 spans 15 amino acids. From germline, CDR1 is SGHVS and CDR2 FQNEAQ. The CDR3 spells CASSLVPLQNNKQFF. The CDR3 coding sequence is TGTGCCAGCAGCTTAGTGCCTTTGCAAAACAATAAGCAGTTCTTC.

This sequence joins TRBV25-1 and TRBJ1-5; the D gene is possibly TRBD1 (5 bases). The CDR3 is made up of 12 amino acids. V was pared by 8 bases and J by 3 bases, with 8 bases between. Germline lookup yields CDR1 MGHDK and CDR2 SYGVNS. CDR3 region: CASDSANQPQHF. In DNA form, the CDR3 reads TGTGCCAGCGACAGTGCCAATCAGCCCCAGCATTTT.

The chain links TRBV3-1 (or the pseudogene TRBV3-2) to TRBJ1-6; TRBD1 aligns across 12 bases. The CDR3 runs 17 residues. Germline CDR1 LGHDT, CDR2 YNNKEL (reference sequence). J gave up 9 bases and V 0 bases, and 6 bases lay outside the gene matches. Written as DNA, the CDR3 is TGTGCCAGCAGCCAAGAACTGGGACAGGGGGCCGGTTCACCCCTCCACTTT. Translation: CASSQELGQGAGSPLHF.

The chain couples TRBV5-4 to TRBJ2-7; D is uncertain. The V end lost 0 bases, the J end lost 4 bases, and 11 bases lay between the germline ends. The germline gives CDR1 SGHNT, CDR2 YYREEE (reference sequence). CDR3 length: 14 residues. The chain's CDR3 is CASSLANGVYEQYF. CDR3 in DNA: TGTGCCAGCAGCTTGGCCAACGGTGTTTACGAGCAGTACTTC.

This chain links TRBV15 with TRBJ2-2; no firm D call. The CDR3 runs 14 residues. Trimming pared 0 bases from V and 1 base from J, leaving 3 bases between. The germline CDR1 and CDR2 sequences are LNHNV and YYDKDF (reference sequence). CDR3 region: CATSRDRNTGELFF. CDR3 sequence (DNA): TGTGCCACCAGCAGAGATAGGAACACCGGGGAGCTGTTTTTT.

This chain connects TRBV11-2 to TRBJ1-1; TRBD1 matches at 8 bases. There are 14 residues in the CDR3. Germline values: CDR1 SGHAT, CDR2 FQNNGV. After removal of 2 bases from V and 7 bases from J, the junction contained 6 bases not matched to a gene. CDR3 region: CASSLTGGINEAFF. The CDR3 bases are TGTGCCAGCAGCTTAACAGGGGGTATAAATGAAGCTTTCTTT. The whole variable domain, filled in from reference TRBV11-2 and TRBJ1-1, reads EAGVAQSPRYKIIEKRQSVAFWCNPISGHATLYWYQQILGQGPKLLIQFQNNGVVDDSQLPKDRFSAERLKGVDSTLKIQPAKLEDSAVYLCASSLTGGINEAFFGQGTRLTVV.

The rearrangement joins TRBV18 to TRBJ1-1; 8 bases match TRBD1. V shed 1 base and J 5 bases; nucleotides not matched to a gene: 15. CDR3 size: 18 residues. CDR1 and CDR2 from the germline V gene are KGHSH and LQKENI. The CDR3 nucleotides read TGTGCCAGCTCACCACAGGAGAACAGGGGGAAACGAAAGACTGAAGCTTTCTTT. Encoded protein: CASSPQENRGKRKTEAFF.

The chain links TRBV6-5 to TRBJ2-3; the match to TRBD2 covers 10 bases. The germline V gene has CDR1 MNHEY and CDR2 SVGAGI. V lost 6 bases to trimming and J lost 3 bases; unmatched junction nucleotides: 6. There are 15 residues in the CDR3. For the CDR3, the DNA is TGTGCCAGCAGGGGACTAGCGCTGGGGACAGATACGCAGTATTTT. It translates to CASRGLALGTDTQYF.

V is TRBV5-1 and J is TRBJ2-7; TRBD2 matches at 14 bases. The germline CDR1 and CDR2 sequences are SGHRS and YFSETQ. The CDR3 sequence is 17 residues long. V lost 5 bases, J lost 7 bases, and 14 bases stayed unmatched. This CDR3 reads CASRPTPGLAGEGEQYF. Written as DNA, the CDR3 is TGCGCCAGCAGACCAACCCCGGGACTAGCGGGAGAGGGGGAGCAGTACTTC.

This chain links TRBV28 with TRBJ2-3, with a weak D call TRBD2 (7 bases). Trimming cost V 2 bases and J 1 base, with 22 bases left between them. There are 19 residues in the CDR3. In germline, CDR1 is MDHEN, CDR2 SYDVKM. The CDR3: CASSLAGAYMRIGTDTQYF. Here the CDR3 DNA reads TGTGCCAGCAGTTTAGCGGGGGCATACATGCGTATTGGCACAGATACGCAGTATTTT.